A single TCR beta chain is shown here with its context. The V segment lost 4 bases and the J segment 1 base; nucleotides outside the gene matches: 6. This CDR3 contains 15 residues. The V gene's germline CDR1 is SGHNT and CDR2 YYREEE (reference sequence). The data are from a study of blood T cell repertoires in COVID-19. Overall study: Acute and convalescent COVID-19 samples came from the United States, Italy and Spain.

In the original analysis: Using reference gene primer amplification, nucleated cell counts were estimated. Sequencing was performed with immunoSEQ multiplex PCR; in TCRdb, only in-frame clones are kept and a portion is missing. The D gene and trimming were derived from the DNA, and the V and J assignments and clone size from that table. The sample includes almost 55,000 clones, around four fifths of them seen just once. Material: peripheral blood. The chain couples TRBV5-4 to TRBJ1-2; 8 bases line up with TRBD1. The clonotype originates from a human donor in a cohort sampled during active COVID-19. CDR3 nucleotide sequence: TGTGCCAGCAGCCGCAAACAGGGGGGTAACTATGGCTACACCTTC. Translated, it gives CASSRKQGGNYGYTF.